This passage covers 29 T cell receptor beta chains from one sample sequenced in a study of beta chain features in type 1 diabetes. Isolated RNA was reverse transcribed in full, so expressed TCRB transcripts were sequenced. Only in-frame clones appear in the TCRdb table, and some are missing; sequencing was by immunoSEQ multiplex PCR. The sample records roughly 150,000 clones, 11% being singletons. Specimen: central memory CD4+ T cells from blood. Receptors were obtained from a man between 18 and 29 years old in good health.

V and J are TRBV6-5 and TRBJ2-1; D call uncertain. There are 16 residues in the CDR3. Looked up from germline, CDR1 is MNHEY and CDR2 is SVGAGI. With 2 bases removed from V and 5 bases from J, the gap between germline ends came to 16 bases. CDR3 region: CASSYTIGSLNNEQFF. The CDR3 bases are TGTGCCAGCAGTTACACAATAGGATCTCTGAACAATGAGCAGTTCTTC.

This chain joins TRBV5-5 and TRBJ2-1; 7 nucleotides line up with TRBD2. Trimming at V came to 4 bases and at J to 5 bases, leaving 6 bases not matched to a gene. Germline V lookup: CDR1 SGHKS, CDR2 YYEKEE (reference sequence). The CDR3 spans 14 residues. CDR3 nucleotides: TGTGCCAGCAGCAGAACTAGCGACAACAATGAGCAGTTCTTC. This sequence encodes CASSRTSDNNEQFF.

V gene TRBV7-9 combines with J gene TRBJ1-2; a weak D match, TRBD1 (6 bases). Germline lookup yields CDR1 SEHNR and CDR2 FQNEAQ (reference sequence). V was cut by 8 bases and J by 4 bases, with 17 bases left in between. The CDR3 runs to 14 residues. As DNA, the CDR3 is TGTGCCAGCGGGGTAGCAGGGGAAGGCTATGGCTACACCTTC. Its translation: CASGVAGEGYGYTF.

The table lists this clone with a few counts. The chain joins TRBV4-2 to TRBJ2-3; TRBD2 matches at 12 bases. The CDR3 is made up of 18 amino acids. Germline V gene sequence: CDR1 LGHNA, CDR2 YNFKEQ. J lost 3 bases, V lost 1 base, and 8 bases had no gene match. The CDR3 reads CASSQGLAGAAHTDTQYF. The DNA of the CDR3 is TGTGCCAGCAGCCAAGGACTAGCGGGGGCCGCGCATACAGATACGCAGTATTTT.

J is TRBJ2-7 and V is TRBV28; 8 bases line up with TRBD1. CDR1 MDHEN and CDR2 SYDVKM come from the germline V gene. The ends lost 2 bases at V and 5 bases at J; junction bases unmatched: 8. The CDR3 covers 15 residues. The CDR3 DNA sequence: TGTGCCAGCAGTTTACCAGGACAGGGAGCCCACGAGCAGTACTTC. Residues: CASSLPGQGAHEQYF.

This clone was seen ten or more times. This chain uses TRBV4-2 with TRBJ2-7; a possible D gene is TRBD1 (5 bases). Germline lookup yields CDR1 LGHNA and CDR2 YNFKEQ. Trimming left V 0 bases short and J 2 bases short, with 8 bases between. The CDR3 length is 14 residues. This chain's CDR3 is CASSQDSRAYEQYF. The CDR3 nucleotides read TGTGCCAGCAGCCAAGATAGCAGGGCCTACGAGCAGTACTTC.

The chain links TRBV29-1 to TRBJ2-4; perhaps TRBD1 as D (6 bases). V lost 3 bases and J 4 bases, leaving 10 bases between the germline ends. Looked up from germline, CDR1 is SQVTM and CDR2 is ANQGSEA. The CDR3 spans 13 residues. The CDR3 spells CSVEDRQKNIQYF. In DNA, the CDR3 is TGCAGCGTTGAGGACAGACAGAAAAACATTCAGTACTTC.

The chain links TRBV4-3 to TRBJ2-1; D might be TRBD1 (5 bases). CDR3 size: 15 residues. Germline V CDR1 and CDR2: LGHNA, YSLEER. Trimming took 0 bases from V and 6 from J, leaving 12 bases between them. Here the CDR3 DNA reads TGCGCCAGCAGCCAAGATACAGGTGGCCCCAATGAGCAGTTCTTC. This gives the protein CASSQDTGGPNEQFF.

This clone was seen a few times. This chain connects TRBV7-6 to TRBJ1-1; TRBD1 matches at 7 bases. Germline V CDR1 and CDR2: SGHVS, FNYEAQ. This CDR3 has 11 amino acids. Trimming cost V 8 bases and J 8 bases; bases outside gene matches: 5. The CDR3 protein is CASRQGVEAFF. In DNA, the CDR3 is TGTGCCAGCCGGCAGGGGGTGGAAGCTTTCTTT.

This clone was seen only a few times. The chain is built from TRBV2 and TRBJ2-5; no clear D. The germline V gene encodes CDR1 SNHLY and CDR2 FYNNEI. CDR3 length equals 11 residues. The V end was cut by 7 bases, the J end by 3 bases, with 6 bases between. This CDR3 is CASTREETQYF. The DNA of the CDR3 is TGTGCCAGCACCCGCGAAGAGACCCAGTACTTC.

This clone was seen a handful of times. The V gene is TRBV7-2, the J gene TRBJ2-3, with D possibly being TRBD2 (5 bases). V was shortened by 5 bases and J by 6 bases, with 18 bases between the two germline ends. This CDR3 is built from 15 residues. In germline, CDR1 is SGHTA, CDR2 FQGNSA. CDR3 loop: CASSPSGLAGDTQYF. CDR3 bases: TGTGCCAGCAGCCCGAGTGGGCTAGCTGGTGATACGCAGTATTTT.

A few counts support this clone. As DNA, the CDR3 is TGTGCCAGCAGCCGGCTAGCGATCCAAGAGACCCAGTACTTC. This codes for CASSRLAIQETQYF. This chain links TRBV28 with TRBJ2-5; possible D gene TRBD2, 6 bases. CDR1 and CDR2 from the germline V gene are MDHEN and SYDVKM. Trimming left V 6 bases short and J 1 base short, with 12 bases between. The CDR3 totals 14 residues.

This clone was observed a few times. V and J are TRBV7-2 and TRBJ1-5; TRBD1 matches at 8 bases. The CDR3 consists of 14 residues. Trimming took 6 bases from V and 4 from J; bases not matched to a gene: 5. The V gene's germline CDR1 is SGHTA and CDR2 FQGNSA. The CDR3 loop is CASRFGQGNQPQHF. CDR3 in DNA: TGTGCCAGCAGATTCGGACAGGGAAATCAGCCCCAGCATTTT.

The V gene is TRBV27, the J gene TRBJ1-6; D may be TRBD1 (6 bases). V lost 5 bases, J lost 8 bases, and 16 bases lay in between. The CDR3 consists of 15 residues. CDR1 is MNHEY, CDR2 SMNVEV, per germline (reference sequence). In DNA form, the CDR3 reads TGTGCCAGCAGTCCGCCAGGGGTGGGGTATTCACCCCTCCACTTT. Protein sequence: CASSPPGVGYSPLHF.

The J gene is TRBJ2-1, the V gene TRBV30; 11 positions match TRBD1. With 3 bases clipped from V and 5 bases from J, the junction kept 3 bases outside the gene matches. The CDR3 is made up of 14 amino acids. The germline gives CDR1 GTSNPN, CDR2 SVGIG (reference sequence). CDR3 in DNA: TGTGCCTGGAGCCGGGACAGGGGGAACAATGAGCAGTTCTTC. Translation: CAWSRDRGNNEQFF. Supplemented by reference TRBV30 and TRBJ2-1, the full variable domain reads SQTIHQWPATLVQPVGSPLSLECTVEGTSNPNLYWYRQAAGRGLQLLFYSVGIGQISSEVPQNLSASRPQDRQFILSSKKLLLSDSGFYLCAWSRDRGNNEQFFGPGTRLTVL.

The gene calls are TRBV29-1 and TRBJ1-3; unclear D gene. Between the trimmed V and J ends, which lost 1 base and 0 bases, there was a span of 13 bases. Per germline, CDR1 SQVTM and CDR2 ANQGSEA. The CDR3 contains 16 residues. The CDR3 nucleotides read TGCAGCGTTGAAGTTGCAGGTCTAGGCTCTGGAAACACCATATATTTT. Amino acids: CSVEVAGLGSGNTIYF.

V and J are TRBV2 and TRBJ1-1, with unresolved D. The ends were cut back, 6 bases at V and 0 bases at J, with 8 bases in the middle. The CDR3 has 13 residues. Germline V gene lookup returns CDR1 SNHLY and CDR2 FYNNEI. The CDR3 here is CASSRNMNTEAFF. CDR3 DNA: TGTGCCAGCAGCAGGAATATGAACACTGAAGCTTTCTTT.

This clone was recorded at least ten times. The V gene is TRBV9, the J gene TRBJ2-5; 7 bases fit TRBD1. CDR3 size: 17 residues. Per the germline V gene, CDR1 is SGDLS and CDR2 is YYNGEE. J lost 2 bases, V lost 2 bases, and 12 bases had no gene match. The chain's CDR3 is CASSVGIQGMVQETQYF. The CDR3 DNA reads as TGTGCCAGCAGCGTCGGAATACAGGGGATGGTACAAGAGACCCAGTACTTC.

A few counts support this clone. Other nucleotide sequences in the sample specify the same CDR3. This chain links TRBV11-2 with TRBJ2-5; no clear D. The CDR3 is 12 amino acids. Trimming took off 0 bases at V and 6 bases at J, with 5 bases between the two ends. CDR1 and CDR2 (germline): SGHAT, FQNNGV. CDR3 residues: CASSLDWKTQYF. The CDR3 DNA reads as TGTGCCAGCAGCTTAGATTGGAAGACCCAGTACTTC.

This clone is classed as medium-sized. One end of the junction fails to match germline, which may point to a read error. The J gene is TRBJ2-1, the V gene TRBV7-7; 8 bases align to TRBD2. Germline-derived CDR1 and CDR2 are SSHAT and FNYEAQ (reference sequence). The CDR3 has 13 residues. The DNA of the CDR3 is TGTGCTAGCAGCCCAGGACTAGCTGGTGAGCAGTTCTTC. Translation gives CASSPGLAGEQFF. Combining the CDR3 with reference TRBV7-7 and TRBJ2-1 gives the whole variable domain GAGVSQSPRYKVTKRGQDVTLRCDPISSHATLYWYQQALGQGPEFLTYFNYEAQPDKSGLPSDRFSAERPEGSISTLTIQRTEQRDSAMYRCASSPGLAGEQFFGPGTRLTVL.

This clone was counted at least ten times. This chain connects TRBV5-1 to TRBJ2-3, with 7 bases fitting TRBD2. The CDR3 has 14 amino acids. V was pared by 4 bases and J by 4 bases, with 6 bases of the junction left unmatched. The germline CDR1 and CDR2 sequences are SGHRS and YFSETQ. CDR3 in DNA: TGCGCCAGCAGCCAACGGGCGGGGGCAGATACGCAGTATTTT. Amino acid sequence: CASSQRAGADTQYF. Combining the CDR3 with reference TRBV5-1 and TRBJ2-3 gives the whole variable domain KAGVTQTPRYLIKTRGQQVTLSCSPISGHRSVSWYQQTPGQGLQFLFEYFSETQRNKGNFPGRFSGRQFSNSRSEMNVSTLELGDSALYLCASSQRAGADTQYFGPGTRLTVL.

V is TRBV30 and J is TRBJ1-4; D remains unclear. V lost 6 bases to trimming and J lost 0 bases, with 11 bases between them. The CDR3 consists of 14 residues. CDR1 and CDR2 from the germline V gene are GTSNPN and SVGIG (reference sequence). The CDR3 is CACNHLATNEKLFF. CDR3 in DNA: TGTGCCTGCAATCACCTAGCAACTAATGAAAAACTGTTTTTT.

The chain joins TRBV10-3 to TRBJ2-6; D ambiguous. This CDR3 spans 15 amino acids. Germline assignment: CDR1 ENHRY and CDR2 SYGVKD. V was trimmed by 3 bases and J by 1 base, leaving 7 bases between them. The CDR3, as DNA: TGTGCCATCAGTGAAAGCAGTTCTGGGGCCAACGTCCTGACTTTC. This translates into CAISESSSGANVLTF.

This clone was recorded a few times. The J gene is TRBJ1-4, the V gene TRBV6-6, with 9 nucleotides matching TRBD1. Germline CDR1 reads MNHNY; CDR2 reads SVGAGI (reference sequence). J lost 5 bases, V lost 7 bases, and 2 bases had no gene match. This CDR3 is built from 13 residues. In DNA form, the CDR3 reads TGTGCCAGCACCGGGACAGGGAATGAAAAACTGTTTTTT. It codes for CASTGTGNEKLFF.

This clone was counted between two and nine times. The DNA of the CDR3 is TGTGCCAGCAGCCTGGGACAGGTGAACACTGAAGCTTTCTTT. Translation gives CASSLGQVNTEAFF. The chain combines TRBV7-9 with TRBJ1-1, with TRBD1 matching over 8 bases. This CDR3 has 14 residues. V shed 5 bases, J shed 0 bases, and the junction held 2 bases outside the gene matches. Germline-derived CDR1 and CDR2 are SEHNR and FQNEAQ (reference sequence).

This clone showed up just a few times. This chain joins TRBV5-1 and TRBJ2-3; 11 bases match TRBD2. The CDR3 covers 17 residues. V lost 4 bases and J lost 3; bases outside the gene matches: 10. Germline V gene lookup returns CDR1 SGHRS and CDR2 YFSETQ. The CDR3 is CASSPRGSGGGTDTQYF. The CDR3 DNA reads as TGCGCCAGCAGCCCCCGAGGTAGCGGGGGGGGAACAGATACGCAGTATTTT.

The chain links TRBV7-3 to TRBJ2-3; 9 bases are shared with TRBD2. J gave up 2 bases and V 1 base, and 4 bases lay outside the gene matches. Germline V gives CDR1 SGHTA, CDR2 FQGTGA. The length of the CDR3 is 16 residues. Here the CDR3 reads CASSLSSGSSTDTQYF. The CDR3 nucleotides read TGTGCCAGCAGCTTAAGTAGCGGGAGTTCCACAGATACGCAGTATTTT.

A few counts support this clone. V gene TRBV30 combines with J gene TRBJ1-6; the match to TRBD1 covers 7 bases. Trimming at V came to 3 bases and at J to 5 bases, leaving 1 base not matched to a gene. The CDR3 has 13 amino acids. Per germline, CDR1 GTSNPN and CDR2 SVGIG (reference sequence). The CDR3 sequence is CAWRTGNNSPLHF. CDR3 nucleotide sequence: TGTGCCTGGAGGACAGGGAATAATTCACCCCTCCACTTT.

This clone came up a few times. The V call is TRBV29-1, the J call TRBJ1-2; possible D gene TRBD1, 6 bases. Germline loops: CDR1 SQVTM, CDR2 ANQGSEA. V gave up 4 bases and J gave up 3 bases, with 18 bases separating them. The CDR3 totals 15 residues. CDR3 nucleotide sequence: TGCAGCGTTGGTAGTTTGGGGGGCTTCGACTATGGCTACACCTTC. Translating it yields CSVGSLGGFDYGYTF.